The present TCR beta chain was sequenced within a study of radiation and T cells in renal cell carcinoma. Study details: Nephrectomy followed 15 Gy stereotactic body radiation by 4 weeks. Study-level results: Pretreatment tumor biopsies were lacking, so baseline clonotypes are unknown. Top tumor clonotypes rose in blood 2 weeks post-radiation, then contracted.

There are 16 residues in the CDR3. Germline CDR1 reads SGDLS; CDR2 reads YYNGEE. V lost 3 bases and J lost 6, with 18 bases in between. Measured with immunoSEQ multiplex PCR; TCRdb has only the in-frame clones, and not every one. The table has some 150,000 clones, around nine tenths seen once. Regarding this clone: The antigen is undetermined.

Time point here: baseline pretreatment blood. Treatment: 15 Gy SBRT to primary tumor, nephrectomy 4 weeks later. Clear cell pathology was present in this patient's renal cell carcinoma. The chain recombines TRBV9 with TRBJ1-4; TRBD1 might be the D (6 bases). Specimen: blood, collected from a patient whose treatment included radiotherapy and nephrectomy. The sequence was collected from a woman aged 45-59 years with renal cell carcinoma. CDR3 residues: CASSAPEGGSDEKLFF. Here the CDR3 DNA reads TGTGCCAGCAGCGCCCCCGAAGGGGGTTCCGATGAAAAACTGTTTTTT.